The rows below give T cell receptor beta chains drawn from one sample of a study of T-cell reconstitution after alpha-beta-depleted transplantation in children. TCRdb reprocessed the PCR reads via MiXCR and lists one record per CDR3 protein. The sample shows about a million distinct CDR3 sequences, under 30% of them seen only once. This specimen consisted of PBMCs, mostly from graft donor cells, obtained 360 days after TCRalphabeta/CD19-depleted stem cell transplant. The origin of the receptors is a boy under two years old who had a stem cell transplant for SCID, so the T cells may come from the graft donor. Both conserved end residues are part of each CDR3. Fields, in order: V gene, clone size, J gene, D gene, CDR3 protein, CDR3 DNA. The D gene is left open where the match is weak. The size entry is marked missing in some rows and otherwise reads once, few, many or a size class.

v_call: TRBV5-6
clone_size: .
j_call: TRBJ1-1
d_call: .
cdr3_aa: CASSSVGGGREAFF
cdr3_nt: TGTGCCAGCAGCTCGGTAGGGGGTGGCAGGGAAGCTTTCTTT

v_call: TRBV9
clone_size: once
j_call: TRBJ2-1
d_call: .
cdr3_aa: CASSVVGVGNEQFF
cdr3_nt: TGTGCCAGCAGCGTAGTGGGGGTTGGGAATGAGCAGTTCTTC

v_call: TRBV5-1
clone_size: few
j_call: TRBJ1-1
d_call: .
cdr3_aa: CASSLGLGKGEAFF
cdr3_nt: TGCGCCAGCAGCTTGGGTTTGGGGAAGGGTGAAGCTTTCTTT

v_call: TRBV12-3/TRBV12-4
clone_size: .
j_call: TRBJ1-5
d_call: .
cdr3_aa: CASSLWHSNQPQHF
cdr3_nt: TGTGCCAGTAGTTTGTGGCATAGCAATCAGCCCCAGCATTTT

v_call: TRBV5-1
clone_size: .
j_call: TRBJ2-3
d_call: TRBD2
cdr3_aa: CASSSASRTSGADTQYF
cdr3_nt: TGCGCCAGCAGCTCGGCCTCCCGGACTAGCGGGGCAGATACGCAGTATTTT

v_call: TRBV3-1
clone_size: few
j_call: TRBJ2-7
d_call: TRBD2
cdr3_aa: CASSPPGTSGYEQYF
cdr3_nt: TGTGCCAGCAGCCCTCCCGGGACTAGCGGCTACGAGCAGTACTTC

v_call: TRBV29-1
clone_size: once
j_call: TRBJ2-7
d_call: .
cdr3_aa: CSVEGNGPYEQYF
cdr3_nt: TGCAGCGTTGAAGGGAACGGCCCCTACGAGCAGTACTTC

v_call: TRBV7-9
clone_size: many
j_call: TRBJ2-2
d_call: .
cdr3_aa: CASTPGPNTGELFF
cdr3_nt: TGTGCCAGCACCCCAGGGCCGAACACCGGGGAGCTGTTTTTT

v_call: TRBV11-1
clone_size: few
j_call: TRBJ2-1
d_call: .
cdr3_aa: CASSHPKEASAYNEQFF
cdr3_nt: TGTGCCAGCAGCCATCCGAAAGAGGCTAGCGCCTACAATGAGCAGTTCTTC

v_call: TRBV10-3
clone_size: .
j_call: TRBJ2-7
d_call: .
cdr3_aa: CAIATASYEQYF
cdr3_nt: TGTGCCATCGCGACAGCAAGCTACGAGCAGTACTTC

v_call: TRBV7-3
clone_size: .
j_call: TRBJ2-7
d_call: .
cdr3_aa: CASSLTEFGEQYF
cdr3_nt: TGTGCCAGCAGCTTAACGGAGTTCGGCGAGCAGTACTTC

v_call: TRBV5-1
clone_size: .
j_call: TRBJ1-1
d_call: .
cdr3_aa: CASSFRDWAAEAFF
cdr3_nt: TGCGCCAGCAGTTTCAGGGATTGGGCTGCTGAAGCTTTCTTT

v_call: TRBV5-6
clone_size: few
j_call: TRBJ1-1
d_call: TRBD1
cdr3_aa: CASSPGTGATNTEAFF
cdr3_nt: TGTGCCAGCAGCCCCGGGACAGGGGCGACGAACACTGAAGCTTTCTTT

v_call: TRBV10-3
clone_size: .
j_call: TRBJ1-4
d_call: .
cdr3_aa: CAIREQGPNEKLFF
cdr3_nt: TGTGCCATCAGAGAACAGGGTCCTAATGAAAAACTGTTTTTT

v_call: TRBV29-1
clone_size: .
j_call: TRBJ2-1
d_call: TRBD2
cdr3_aa: CSVERTSYNEQFF
cdr3_nt: TGCAGCGTTGAGAGGACTAGCTACAATGAGCAGTTCTTC

v_call: TRBV19
clone_size: .
j_call: TRBJ2-6
d_call: .
cdr3_aa: CASSIPAGANVLTF
cdr3_nt: TGTGCCAGTAGTATACCCGCTGGGGCCAACGTCCTGACTTTC

v_call: TRBV3-1
clone_size: .
j_call: TRBJ1-1
d_call: TRBD1
cdr3_aa: CASSQGSRFGRGKAFF
cdr3_nt: TGTGCCAGCAGCCAAGGATCACGGTTCGGCAGGGGGAAGGCTTTCTTT

v_call: TRBV20-1
clone_size: .
j_call: TRBJ2-7
d_call: .
cdr3_aa: CSASPWRGPIYEQYF
cdr3_nt: TGCAGTGCTAGTCCCTGGAGGGGCCCTATCTACGAGCAGTACTTC

v_call: TRBV12-3/TRBV12-4
clone_size: .
j_call: TRBJ1-3
d_call: TRBD1
cdr3_aa: CASSFWDSPSGNTIYF
cdr3_nt: TGTGCCAGCAGTTTCTGGGACAGTCCCTCTGGAAACACCATATATTTT

v_call: TRBV12-3/TRBV12-4
clone_size: few
j_call: TRBJ2-7
d_call: .
cdr3_aa: CASSCRPYEQYF
cdr3_nt: TGTGCCAGCAGTTGCCGTCCCTACGAGCAGTACTTC

v_call: TRBV20-1
clone_size: few
j_call: TRBJ2-2
d_call: .
cdr3_aa: CSARKYLGAPNTGELFF
cdr3_nt: TGCAGTGCTAGAAAGTATCTGGGGGCCCCGAACACCGGGGAGCTGTTTTTT

v_call: TRBV5-1
clone_size: .
j_call: TRBJ2-1
d_call: .
cdr3_aa: CASSFRQETYNEQFF
cdr3_nt: TGCGCCAGCAGCTTCAGACAGGAGACCTACAATGAGCAGTTCTTC